This paragraph covers one T cell receptor (beta chain) sequence. The data were produced by immunoSEQ multiplex PCR, yet TCRdb's version contains in-frame clones alone and is incomplete. Among some 120,000 clones listed, over 65% were seen once. Healthy donors had no documented immune events, such as infections, while sampled. With 5 bases removed from V and 3 bases from J, the gap between germline ends came to 17 bases. Germline loops: CDR1 SQVTM, CDR2 ANQGSEA. The CDR3 loop spans 15 amino acids. The data belong to a study of identifying expanded T cells in peripheral blood. The sequence derives from a person aged 18 to 75 in good health. The V call is TRBV29-1, the J call TRBJ1-3, with no clear D. The source material was blood. In nucleotides, the CDR3 is TGCAGCGTTACCAAGGACTCTACGGGTGGAAACACCATATATTTT. Translated, it gives CSVTKDSTGGNTIYF.